The 11 T cell receptor beta chains listed next were all sequenced from one sample in a study of blood T cell repertoires in COVID-19 (dated by TCRdb to 2018 to 2020). Library preparation employed the immunoSEQ multiplex PCR assay. What TCRdb holds here is the immuneACCESS table cut down to in-frame rearrangements. Part of the clones is not present; checked against another copy, under half of the missing clones reflect an unresolved V gene, and the others are unexplained. This sample gives 75,000 to 80,000 clones in total; approximately 90% of them show up just once. Jointly, the top ten make up 9.1% of the sample. The sequenced sample consisted of peripheral blood. The receptors derive from a human donor in a cohort sampled during active COVID-19.

The chain carries TRBV7-3 and TRBJ1-6; D possibly corresponds to TRBD1 (6 bases). Trimming stripped 2 bases from V and 7 bases from J, with 9 bases between. CDR1 is SGHTA and CDR2 is FQGTGA in the germline V gene. The CDR3 length is 14 residues. DNA of the CDR3: TGTGCCAGCAGCTTAGGGGGCGGGAATTCACCCCTCCACTTT. Translation gives CASSLGGGNSPLHF.

The chain carries TRBV19 and TRBJ1-2; TRBD1 matches 9 bases. Trimming took 5 bases from V and 3 from J; bases not matched to a gene: 4. The CDR3 runs 14 residues. The germline gives CDR1 LNHDA, CDR2 SQIVND (reference sequence). CDR3 sequence: CASSGRTGDYGYTF. DNA for the CDR3: TGTGCCAGTAGTGGGAGGACAGGGGACTATGGCTACACCTTC.

This clone was observed a handful of times. The chain has TRBV30 and TRBJ1-3; no firm D call. CDR1 and CDR2 from the germline V gene are GTSNPN and SVGIG (reference sequence). This CDR3 comprises 15 residues. V lost 3 bases, J lost 0 bases, and 12 bases lay in between. CDR3: CAWRRLHHSGNTIYF. For the CDR3, the DNA is TGTGCCTGGAGGAGGCTCCACCACTCTGGAAACACCATATATTTT.

V usage is TRBV5-1 and J usage is TRBJ2-3; 11 nucleotides align to TRBD2. Germline CDR1 and CDR2: SGHRS and YFSETQ. The V and J ends lost 5 bases and 0 bases, in that order; junction bases with no gene match: 11. The CDR3 sequence is 18 residues long. This CDR3 reads CASRFGTSGLDSTDTQYF. The CDR3 nucleotides read TGCGCCAGCAGATTTGGGACTAGCGGACTTGATAGCACAGATACGCAGTATTTT.

V gene TRBV2 combines with J gene TRBJ1-5; a possible D gene is TRBD1 (6 bases). This CDR3 spans 15 amino acids. V lost 8 bases and J 2 bases, leaving 16 bases between the germline ends. Germline assignment: CDR1 SNHLY and CDR2 FYNNEI. The CDR3 here is CASSPGARGNQPQHF. CDR3 nucleotides: TGTGCCAGCTCGCCAGGGGCACGGGGCAATCAGCCCCAGCATTTT.

This clone was seen only once. The chain couples TRBV27 to TRBJ2-5; 13 nucleotides align to TRBD2. CDR1 and CDR2 from the germline V gene are MNHEY and SMNVEV (reference sequence). The CDR3 length is 15 residues. J lost 1 base, V lost 6 bases, and 2 bases had no gene match. CDR3 residues: CASRRTSGGQETQYF. In DNA, the CDR3 is TGTGCCAGCAGAAGGACTAGCGGGGGCCAAGAGACCCAGTACTTC.

This clone appeared a few times. The rearrangement uses TRBV11-1 and TRBJ1-4, with D perhaps matching TRBD1 (5 bases). Trimming took 5 bases from V and 12 from J, leaving 19 bases between them. The CDR3 has 14 amino acids. Germline CDR1 is SGHAT and CDR2 is FQDESV (reference sequence). CDR3 sequence reads: CASSPGWGVGELFF. The CDR3 DNA sequence: TGTGCCAGCAGCCCGGGCTGGGGGGTAGGCGAACTGTTTTTT.

The V and J genes are TRBV7-9 and TRBJ1-5; 7 bases fit TRBD1. This CDR3 has 16 amino acids. The ends lost 5 bases at V and 7 bases at J; junction bases unmatched: 14. Germline V CDR1 and CDR2: SEHNR, FQNEAQ (reference sequence). The CDR3 region has the DNA TGTGCCAGCAGCGACGATACAGGGGTTGCGGAACAGCCCCAGCATTTT. Translation gives CASSDDTGVAEQPQHF. The full variable domain, rest sourced from reference TRBV7-9 and TRBJ1-5, is DTGVSQNPRHKITKRGQNVTFRCDPISEHNRLYWYRQTLGQGPEFLTYFQNEAQLEKSRLLSDRFSAERPKGSFSTLEIQRTEQGDSAMYLCASSDDTGVAEQPQHFGDGTRLSIL.

The chain uses TRBV12-5 and TRBJ2-2; possible D gene TRBD1, 5 bases. Germline V gene sequence: CDR1 LGHNT, CDR2 FRNRAP. The CDR3 extends over 19 amino acids. V was trimmed by 0 bases and J by 0 bases, leaving 17 bases between them. The chain's CDR3 is CASGLVQKGLLTNTGELFF. The CDR3, as DNA: TGTGCTAGTGGTTTGGTACAAAAGGGGCTTCTCACGAACACCGGGGAGCTGTTTTTT. Full variable domain (missing parts from reference TRBV12-5 and TRBJ2-2): DARVTQTPRHKVTEMGQEVTMRCQPILGHNTVFWYRQTMMQGLELLAYFRNRAPLDDSGMPKDRFSAEMPDATLATLKIQPSEPRDSAVYFCASGLVQKGLLTNTGELFFGEGSRLTVL.

V and J are TRBV11-2 and TRBJ1-4; 7 nucleotides match TRBD1. This CDR3 is 14 amino acids long. The V and J ends lost 5 bases and 4 bases, in that order; junction bases with no gene match: 4. Germline loops: CDR1 SGHAT, CDR2 FQNNGV. The CDR3, as DNA: TGTGCCAGCAGCCCAACAGGGGTTAATGAAAAACTGTTTTTT. The encoded protein is CASSPTGVNEKLFF.

V and J are TRBV7-3 and TRBJ2-6; 8 bases line up with TRBD1. Unmatched junction bases numbered 7, after V lost 3 bases and J lost 0 bases. Germline lookup yields CDR1 SGHTA and CDR2 FQGTGA. This CDR3 is built from 18 residues. CDR3 region: CASSFGGTGASGANVLTF. CDR3 sequence (DNA): TGTGCCAGCAGCTTTGGAGGGACAGGTGCCTCTGGGGCCAACGTCCTGACTTTC.